This T cell receptor beta chain was documented in a study of cytomegalovirus exposure and HLA in healthy donors (dated by TCRdb to 2017 to 2019). Regarding the research as a whole: According to an earlier analysis of 587 of the donors, about 170 million T cells yielded approximately 120 million unique TCR beta sequences and around 300 Gb of sequence data. An early release covering 550 to 700 HLA-typed donors comprised 250 to 350 gigabases of sequencing data and roughly 85 million unique TCR sequences. Of the roughly 410 genotyped donors, 81% were placed in the genetic ancestry cluster associated with self-reported Caucasian donors. The study was designed to test whether signatures of past pathogen exposure could be identified by cataloging public T cell receptors. The study used immunosequencing to profile the T cell repertoires of 600 to 850 subjects and linked those repertoires to cytomegalovirus serostatus. Along with the approximately 670-subject first cohort, a separate validation cohort of around 110 different subjects was used. High-throughput TCR immunosequencing, statistical association of individual TCRs with disease status, and machine learning were combined to predict cytomegalovirus infection status. A later analysis re-analyzed previously published TCR beta repertoires from 500 to 700 donors and added high-resolution HLA genotyping to study TCR occurrence patterns. Rather than using new phenotypic data, the later analysis identified candidate immune exposures from TCR beta sequences and from how often those sequences occurred across donors. An earlier analysis of 587 of the donors used high-throughput TCR beta sequencing to judge whether each TCR beta V gene segment behaved as functional or pseudogenic. Donor age, sex, ethnicity and CMV serostatus were collected together with the repertoire data. A later genetic analysis used genome-wide SNP genotypes for about 55% of the 666 donors, treating that subset as a discovery cohort. All discovery cohort repertoires had been generated on a single sequencing platform. Class I and class II HLA loci were covered by the typing at four-digit resolution. Typing coverage differed by locus: A, B, C, DRB1 and DQB1 were typed in roughly 629-630 donors, DQA1 in about 500, DPA1 in nearly 610, and DPB1 in approximately 450. Roughly 5 DR-DQ haplotypes were handled as single units for association and clustering, since linkage in the cohort was strong. On average, about 240,000 unique TCR beta nucleotide sequences were sequenced per donor among a few hundred genotyped donors of the cohort, with approximately 18% of those sequences being non-productive.

V and J lose 3 bases and 1 base, and a span of 16 bases separates them. The CDR3 covers 18 residues, taking in both the cysteine and the phenylalanine. Here the CDR3 DNA is all that survives: 54 bases in frame from base 1. CDR1 and CDR2 (SEHNR, FQNEAQ) derive from the germline V gene (reference sequence). Receptors were amplified or captured by the immunoSEQ multiplex PCR assay. The multiplex PCR relied on a mix of 60 forward primers for TCR Vbeta segments and 13 reverse primers for TCR Jbeta segments. Amplification of the CDR3 region of rearranged TCR beta genes was performed with a multiplex PCR assay on genomic DNA. Amplified TCR beta libraries were sequenced as 87-base-pair reads on the Illumina HiSeq System. Regarding the original processing steps: In a later analysis, roughly 80 million unique TCR beta chains were counted across the approximately 640 repertoires, and approximately 11 million of these chains were shared by at least two donors. To remove PCR and sequencing errors, raw reads were error-corrected and collapsed into unique sequences using a nearest-neighbor algorithm that merged closely related sequences. V, D and J gene segments were assigned by aligning CDR3 sequences to IMGT reference sequences. For a sequence to be retained, a match of at least six nucleotides to both a V gene segment and a J gene segment was required. Rearrangements were called productive when the CDR3 lacked stop codons and stayed in frame with V and J; all others were non-productive. Following IMGT convention, CDR3 was defined as the stretch from the second conserved V-encoded cysteine to the conserved J-encoded phenylalanine. The earlier analysis of approximately 500 of the donors excluded sequences that lacked an unambiguous match to a single V gene segment. In an earlier analysis of some 590 of the donors, a V segment was called functional when productive rearrangements were above 56.7%, and segregating when the standard deviation between donors exceeded 5%. To diagnose cytomegalovirus status from the catalog of TCR beta chain sequences, a statistical classification framework was built. In a later analysis, V and J genes were assigned by comparing TCR nucleotide sequences against IMGT/GENE-DB human TR gene sequences. In a later analysis, CDR3 sequences and most-parsimonious VDJ recombination scenarios were assigned using the TCRdist pipeline. In a later analysis, each TCR beta chain was defined by its CDR3 amino acid sequence together with its V-gene family, and reads lacking a unique V-gene family were excluded. A later analysis removed roughly 590 highly shared, low-generation-probability nucleotide sequences to deal with suspected cross-contamination and a sequencing artifact. A later analysis calculated a clonal expansion index for each public chain from normalized within-repertoire ranks of inferred template counts. A later analysis computed generation probabilities with a VDJ recombination model fitted to out-of-frame rearrangements, and checked the results against IGoR. In a later analysis, hypergeometric tests were used to score TCR-TCR, TCR-HLA and TCR-CMV co-occurrence, with a repertoire-size bias correction applied to TCR pairs. A later analysis estimated false discovery rates by permuting HLA or CMV assignments 20 times. In a later analysis, co-occurring TCRs were grouped with DBSCAN, and TCRdist sequence similarity was added when clustering was performed within HLA-allele-positive subsets. Co-occurrence clustering excluded repertoires with fewer than 30,000 or more than 120,000 public chains, plus five with anomalous nucleotide sharing. TCRdb mirrors the immuneACCESS table, restricted to in-frame sequences. Some clones are absent from its copies; in checked studies, under half trace to an unresolved V gene, and the reason for the others is unknown. V, J and clone size derive from that table, while D and trimming were established from the DNA sequence. In this sample the table shows fewer than 150,000 clones, 70% to 80% of which occur a single time. The leading ten clones occupy roughly 2% of the sample.

About this clone itself: No cognate antigen has been identified for it. Nothing much larger sits one base from this clone, and base qualities are not available.

In total, roughly 670 healthy bone marrow donors made up the cohort. All cohort members were sampled while nominally healthy, although unrecorded immune exposures were likely present. The donor tested CMV seronegative, placing the donor among the roughly 400 seronegative members of the cohort. A peripheral blood sample was provided by each donor, and peripheral blood mononuclear cells were used for TCR beta sequencing. Genomic DNA extraction from the blood cell samples was performed with the Qiagen DNeasy Blood Extraction Kit. Study-level results and caveats: An earlier analysis of approximately 530 of the donors showed that most TCR beta V segments appeared in productive rearrangements either about 90% or about 30% of the time, which broadly matched IMGT annotations. Linkage disequilibrium might explain the correlated functional status among segregating V segments, but an unknown experimental factor could not be excluded. According to a later analysis, parvovirus B19, influenza, CMV and Epstein-Barr virus appeared linked to several top co-occurrence clusters. Roughly uniform sequencing depth across donors was assumed in presence/absence analyses, although this assumption may not hold. For the cohort, immune exposure information was limited to CMV serostatus. Most TCR sequences were seen in very few donors, while some public TCRs were found in many individuals. The cohort was sequenced for TCR beta chains only, and without alpha or paired-chain data the features that could be detected were limited. The 87-base-pair reads could not distinguish some IMGT-functional V segments, including TRBV6-2 and TRBV6-3, so those segments were excluded. In a later analysis, TCR association rates were found to vary across HLA loci, with the most associated TCRs seen for DRB1 alleles and the fewest for HLA-C alleles. In a later analysis, some 18,000 TCR beta sequences were associated with specific HLA alleles at a false discovery rate of 0.05. In vitro tests confirmed that three of the cytomegalovirus-associated TCR beta chains recognize cytomegalovirus antigens. A cluster of highly shared sequence variants was judged likely to be a technical artifact of the sequencing pipeline. According to a later genetic analysis, donors in an Asian-associated ancestry cluster had fewer N-insertions in productive TCRs than the approximately 710-donor mean. Because counts were too low, some 17 rarely observed V segments, including chromosome 9 orphons, were excluded from the earlier analysis of some 590 of the donors. According to the authors, the approach could potentially be generalized to other disease states and immunological phenotypes. Cytomegalovirus status was reported to be diagnosed by the classifier with high specificity and sensitivity in both the original and validation cohorts. Because some donors lacked HLA typing at each locus, the association tests relied only on the typed subset. The study gave a list of more than 150 TCR beta chains associated with cytomegalovirus. An association between a missense DCLRE1C variant and V-gene and J-gene trimming of TCR beta chains was found in a later genetic analysis and replicated in an independent cohort. In a later analysis, HLA-associated TCR beta chains were found to be more clonally expanded and to have lower generation probabilities than equally common non-associated chains. In a later analysis, most CMV-associated TCR beta chains were found to appear HLA-restricted, with HLA associations seemingly driven largely by CMV exposure. A further reported finding was that TCR beta sequences accurately predicted the HLA-A and HLA-B alleles for most subjects in the first cohort. Strong co-occurrence of HLA alleles, especially DR and DQ, made assigning TCR associations to individual alleles difficult.

The rearranged segments are TRBV7-9 and TRBJ2-6; the D gene is perhaps TRBD2, from 7 matching bases. The source material was PBMCs. This clonotype was sampled from a man aged 25 to 40 in good health and CMV-seronegative. This receptor has the CDR3 CASSFFGRGLSGANVLTF. The sequenced DNA is TGTGCCAGCAGCTTCTTCGGCAGGGGACTATCTGGGGCCAACGTCCTGACTTTC.